This T cell receptor (beta chain) was sequenced for a study of T cell repertoires in breast cancer. Study-wide context: Breast cancer patients gave tumors, lymph nodes and blood; healthy donors gave blood. Approximately 10 reads per input cell, about 500,000 sequences per sample, on average. Study-level points and caveats: Seven or more patient tumors shared 15 to 20 TCR pairs rarely seen in control blood.

This clonotype was observed a single time. Its specificity is unknown. Primers covering all TCR V genes were used in emulsion RT-PCR on CD8+ T cells. During the second nested PCR, blocking oligonucleotides suppressed genes that were not paired. Via MiXCR, TCRdb re-called the emulsion pairing reads, giving one row per CDR3 protein. The sample has approximately 40,000 distinct CDR3 sequences; less than 55% are singletons. The V gene lost 6 bases and the J gene lost 10 bases, with 16 bases spanning the gap. CDR1 and CDR2 (germline): DFQATT, SNEGSKA (reference sequence). This CDR3 spans 12 amino acids. This receptor was taken from a pool of human donors with breast cancer or a healthy control (not recorded which). The chain uses TRBV20-1 and TRBJ2-1; D assignment may be TRBD1 or TRBD2 (5 bases each). The specimen sequenced was CD8+ T cells. The CDR3 coding sequence is TGCAGTGCCGGGACCCTATGGGTGGAGCAGTTCTTC. This translates into CSAGTLWVEQFF.